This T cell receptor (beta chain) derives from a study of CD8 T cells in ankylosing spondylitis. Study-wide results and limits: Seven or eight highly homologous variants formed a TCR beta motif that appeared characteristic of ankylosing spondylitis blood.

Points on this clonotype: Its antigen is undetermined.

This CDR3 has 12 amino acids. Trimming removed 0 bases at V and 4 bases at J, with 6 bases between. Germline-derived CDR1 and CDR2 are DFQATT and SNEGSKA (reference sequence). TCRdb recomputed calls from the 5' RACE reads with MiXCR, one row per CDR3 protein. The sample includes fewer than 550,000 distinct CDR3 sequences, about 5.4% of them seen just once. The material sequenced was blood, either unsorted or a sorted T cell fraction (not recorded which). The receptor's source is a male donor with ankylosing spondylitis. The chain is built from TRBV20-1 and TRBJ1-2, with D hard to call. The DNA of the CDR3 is TGCAGTGCTAGAGAATCGGTCTATGGCTACACCTTC. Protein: CSARESVYGYTF.